This TCR beta chain was retrieved from a study of early stage breast cancer tumors. The assay was immunoSEQ multiplex PCR, and TCRdb's table has in-frame clones only and misses some. The data hold about 30,000 clones, with 72% observed a single time. J was trimmed by 3 bases and V by 3 bases; bases with no gene match: 8. The CDR3 is 15 residues long. Per germline, CDR1 SGHVS and CDR2 FQNEAQ. The receptor was derived from a person aged 45-60 years with breast cancer. The chain uses TRBV7-8 and TRBJ2-7, with 7 bases lining up with TRBD2. Material for sequencing was blood. DNA for the CDR3: TGTGCCAGCAGCTTCACTAGCGATCCGCGCTACGAGCAGTACTTC. The encoded protein is CASSFTSDPRYEQYF.